The 19 T cell receptor beta chains given below trace back to one sample, sequenced in a study of technical replicates of blood from a handful of donors. The table came from immunoSEQ multiplex PCR; TCRdb's copy has only in-frame clones and leaves some out. The sample has just over 95,000 clones, approximately 94% seen once. Sequences were obtained from T cells isolated from PBMCs. The origin of the receptors is a human donor in good health.

This chain links TRBV28 with TRBJ1-1; D unresolved. CDR1 is MDHEN, CDR2 SYDVKM, per germline. Trimming removed 10 bases at V and 2 bases at J, with 11 bases between. The CDR3 runs to 12 residues. CDR3 in amino acids: CATGYRNTEAFF. The CDR3 nucleotides read TGTGCCACCGGTTACCGTAACACTGAAGCTTTCTTT.

This chain connects TRBV7-9 to TRBJ2-2; 7 bases are shared with TRBD2. Germline CDR1 reads SEHNR; CDR2 reads FQNEAQ (reference sequence). The CDR3 covers 18 residues. Trimming at V came to 6 bases and at J to 7 bases, leaving 20 bases not matched to a gene. The CDR3, as DNA: TGTGCCAGCAGGGGACGACCGGGACTACCTTCACATTTCGGGGAGCTGTTTTTT. Protein product: CASRGRPGLPSHFGELFF.

The J gene is TRBJ2-2, the V gene TRBV5-1; possibly TRBD1 for D (6 bases). Per germline, CDR1 SGHRS and CDR2 YFSETQ. Trimming removed 0 bases at V and 1 base at J, with 10 bases between. The CDR3 covers 16 residues. The CDR3 bases are TGCGCCAGCAGCTTGGAGGTGACAGGGAACACCGGGGAGCTGTTTTTT. It codes for CASSLEVTGNTGELFF.

This clone showed up just once. This chain links TRBV19 with TRBJ1-4; no clear D. Germline CDR1 and CDR2: LNHDA and SQIVND (reference sequence). Trimming removed 5 bases at V and 3 bases at J, with 16 bases between. This CDR3 is 16 amino acids long. As DNA, the CDR3 is TGTGCCAGTAGTCCGACCTGGACTTTGGCTAATGAAAAACTGTTTTTT. Amino acids: CASSPTWTLANEKLFF.

CDR3 sequence reads: CAISGNIAYYEQYF. The DNA for the CDR3 is TGTGCCATCAGTGGCAACATAGCGTACTACGAGCAGTACTTC. This chain uses TRBV10-3 with TRBJ2-7; possibly TRBD2 for D (5 bases). Deletions cut 4 bases from V and 3 bases from J, with 13 bases between. This CDR3 has 14 residues. Per germline, CDR1 ENHRY and CDR2 SYGVKD.

This clone was seen just once. CDR3 residues: CASSGDPGTGRGFKDTEAFF. The DNA of the CDR3 is TGTGCCAGCAGCGGCGATCCGGGGACAGGGAGGGGATTCAAGGACACTGAAGCTTTCTTT. The chain carries TRBV9 and TRBJ1-1, with 9 bases matching TRBD1. This CDR3 has 20 residues. The V and J ends lost 3 bases and 3 bases, in that order; junction bases with no gene match: 21. Germline CDR1 reads SGDLS; CDR2 reads YYNGEE.

CDR3 amino acids: CASSFMGQGLDETQYF. DNA for the CDR3: TGCGCCAGCAGCTTTATGGGACAGGGATTGGATGAGACCCAGTACTTC. This rearrangement joins TRBV5-1 to TRBJ2-5, with 9 positions matching TRBD1. The V gene end was trimmed by 2 bases and the J gene end by 5 bases; junction bases not matched to a gene: 10. CDR1 is SGHRS and CDR2 is YFSETQ in the germline V gene. The CDR3 covers 16 residues.

This chain connects TRBV13 to TRBJ1-3; D is possibly TRBD1 (6 bases). V lost 1 base and J 0 bases, leaving 10 bases between the germline ends. The CDR3 totals 16 residues. The V gene's germline CDR1 is PRHDT and CDR2 FYEKMQ (reference sequence). CDR3 sequence: CASSLERTASGNTIYF. The CDR3, as DNA: TGTGCCAGCAGCTTAGAGCGGACAGCCTCTGGAAACACCATATATTTT.

The genes are TRBV5-1 and TRBJ2-5; a weak D match, TRBD1 (6 bases). Between the trimmed V and J ends, which lost 0 bases and 5 bases, there was a span of 14 bases. The germline CDR1 and CDR2 sequences are SGHRS and YFSETQ. The CDR3 runs 15 residues. As DNA, the CDR3 is TGCGCCAGCAGCTTGGCCTTAGCTAGGGGGGAGACCCAGTACTTC. Protein: CASSLALARGETQYF.

V gene TRBV30 combines with J gene TRBJ2-5, with a weak D call TRBD2 (5 bases). The V gene's germline CDR1 is GTSNPN and CDR2 SVGIG (reference sequence). V gave up 1 base and J gave up 5 bases, with 14 bases separating them. The CDR3 contains 14 residues. CDR3 protein: CAWSATRRWETQYF. The CDR3 region has the DNA TGTGCCTGGAGTGCCACTCGGAGGTGGGAGACCCAGTACTTC.

The CDR3 loop reads CAWEDRKYEQYF. The CDR3 DNA follows: TGTGCCTGGGAGGACAGGAAATACGAGCAGTACTTC. The chain joins TRBV30 to TRBJ2-7; 7 positions agree with TRBD1. The CDR3 length is 12 residues. Per the germline V gene, CDR1 is GTSNPN and CDR2 is SVGIG (reference sequence). J lost 4 bases, V lost 5 bases, and 5 bases had no gene match. The variable domain in full, completed from reference TRBV30 and TRBJ2-7, reads SQTIHQWPATLVQPVGSPLSLECTVEGTSNPNLYWYRQAAGRGLQLLFYSVGIGQISSEVPQNLSASRPQDRQFILSSKKLLLSDSGFYLCAWEDRKYEQYFGPGTRLTVT.

The chain recombines TRBV19 with TRBJ2-1, with 12 bases aligning to TRBD2. Germline assignment: CDR1 LNHDA and CDR2 SQIVND (reference sequence). With 6 bases clipped from V and 2 bases from J, the junction kept 8 bases outside the gene matches. The CDR3 is 17 amino acids. This CDR3 is CASRGATSGGPYNEQFF. CDR3 nucleotide sequence: TGTGCCAGTAGAGGAGCGACTAGCGGGGGTCCCTACAATGAGCAGTTCTTC.

V and J are TRBV6-5 and TRBJ1-3; 7 positions match TRBD1. V gave up 6 bases and J gave up 2 bases; unmatched junction bases: 4. Germline V gene data show CDR1 as MNHEY and CDR2 as SVGAGI. This CDR3 contains 14 residues. CDR3: CASSHDRAGNTIYF. The CDR3 DNA sequence: TGTGCCAGCAGCCACGACAGGGCTGGAAACACCATATATTTT.

The J gene is TRBJ2-7, the V gene TRBV18; D gene uncertain. Germline CDR1 and CDR2: KGHSH and LQKENI. Trimming shortened V by 2 bases and J by 2 bases, and 7 bases separated the two germline ends. CDR3 length equals 13 residues. The CDR3 nucleotides read TGTGCCAGCTCACCAATAGAGGCCTACGAGCAGTACTTC. This translates into CASSPIEAYEQYF.

This chain uses TRBV25-1 with TRBJ2-7, with 11 bases that match TRBD2. CDR3 length: 15 residues. CDR1 and CDR2 (germline): MGHDK, SYGVNS. V was clipped by 2 bases and J by 3 bases; unmatched bases: 3. CDR3 amino acids: CASSEVLAGGYEQYF. The CDR3 DNA is TGTGCCAGCAGTGAAGTCCTAGCGGGGGGCTACGAGCAGTACTTC.

The rearrangement joins TRBV29-1 to TRBJ1-2, with D maybe TRBD1 (5 bases). The V end lost 4 bases, the J end lost 2 bases, and 8 bases lay between the germline ends. The CDR3 extends over 12 amino acids. The germline V gene has CDR1 SQVTM and CDR2 ANQGSEA. The CDR3 loop is CSVVPGNYGYTF. The CDR3 nucleotides are TGCAGCGTTGTCCCAGGGAACTATGGCTACACCTTC.

The chain links TRBV11-2 to TRBJ2-2, with TRBD2 identical over 11 bases. CDR3 length equals 16 residues. V shed 5 bases, J shed 4 bases, and the junction held 6 bases outside the gene matches. Germline lookup yields CDR1 SGHAT and CDR2 FQNNGV. The CDR3 spells CASSRLAGSLTGELFF. The CDR3 DNA sequence: TGTGCCAGCAGCAGACTAGCGGGGAGCCTCACCGGGGAGCTGTTTTTT.

This clone came up once. The chain links TRBV2 to TRBJ2-1, with 9 bases lining up with TRBD2. The J segment lost 15 bases and the V segment lost 4 bases, leaving 7 bases of the junction unmatched. The CDR3 consists of 12 residues. In germline, CDR1 is SNHLY, CDR2 FYNNEI. CDR3 loop: CASSGIAGVAFF. CDR3 nucleotides: TGTGCCAGCAGTGGAATAGCGGGAGTTGCGTTCTTC.

The chain joins TRBV28 to TRBJ1-3, with D possibly being TRBD1 (6 bases). The CDR3 is 17 amino acids. V was clipped by 4 bases and J by 0 bases, with 16 bases between them. Germline V gene lookup returns CDR1 MDHEN and CDR2 SYDVKM. CDR3 region: CASSSNVDRSSGNTIYF. CDR3 DNA sequence: TGTGCCAGCAGTTCGAACGTGGACAGAAGCTCTGGAAACACCATATATTTT.